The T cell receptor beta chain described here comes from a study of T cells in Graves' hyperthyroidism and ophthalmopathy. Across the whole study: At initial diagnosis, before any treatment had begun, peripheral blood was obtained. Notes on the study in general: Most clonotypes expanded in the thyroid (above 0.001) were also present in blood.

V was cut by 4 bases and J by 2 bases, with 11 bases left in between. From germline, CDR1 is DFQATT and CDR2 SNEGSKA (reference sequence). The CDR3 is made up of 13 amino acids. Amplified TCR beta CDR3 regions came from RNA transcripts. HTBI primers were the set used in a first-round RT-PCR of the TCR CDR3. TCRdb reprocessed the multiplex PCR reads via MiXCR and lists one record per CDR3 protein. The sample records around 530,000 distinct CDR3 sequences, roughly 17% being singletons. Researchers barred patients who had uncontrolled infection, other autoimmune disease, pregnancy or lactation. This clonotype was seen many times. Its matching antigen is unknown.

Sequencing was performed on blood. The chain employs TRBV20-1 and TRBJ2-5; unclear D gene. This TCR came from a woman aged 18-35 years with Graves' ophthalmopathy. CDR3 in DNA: TGCAGTGCTAACAGAAGGGTACAAGAGACCCAGTACTTC. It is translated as CSANRRVQETQYF.